A selection of T cell receptor beta chains follows, all from one sample in a study of blood T cell repertoires in COVID-19. Libraries were prepared by immunoSEQ multiplex PCR; TCRdb keeps only in-frame clonotypes and omits some of them. Here the sample spans about 50,000 clones, around 84% being singletons. Sequenced material: peripheral blood. These receptors all come from a woman aged 80 or over with COVID-19, enrolled during active disease. CDR3s include the opening cysteine and the closing phenylalanine or tryptophan. A D gene is named only where the DNA matches it firmly. The size of a clone is reported for some rows only, either as once, few or many, or as a class for expanded clones.

>TRBJ1-5|TRBD1|-|TRBV5-1
CASSFGQENSNQPQHF
TGCGCCAGCAGCTTCGGACAGGAGAATAGCAATCAGCCCCAGCATTTT
>TRBJ2-5|TRBD1|-|TRBV28
CASSTTGQGSLMTQYF
TGTGCCAGCAGCACTACGGGACAGGGGTCCCTGATGACCCAGTACTTC
>TRBJ2-2|-|-|TRBV5-1
CASSFNGGGNTGELFF
TGCGCCAGCAGCTTTAATGGGGGAGGAAACACCGGGGAGCTGTTTTTT
>TRBJ2-1|TRBD1|-|TRBV2
CASSVRQGRNEQFF
TGTGCCAGCAGTGTGAGACAGGGTAGGAATGAGCAGTTCTTC
>TRBJ2-5|-|-|TRBV11-2
CASSLDRGRETQYF
TGTGCCAGCAGCTTAGATCGGGGTCGAGAGACCCAGTACTTC
>TRBJ1-1|TRBD1|-|TRBV28
CASRVDRLNTEAFF
TGTGCCAGCAGGGTGGACAGGCTGAACACTGAAGCTTTCTTT
>TRBJ2-4|TRBD1|-|TRBV24-1
CATSDPRTGRNQYF
TGTGCCACCAGTGACCCCAGGACAGGGAGAAATCAGTACTTC
>TRBJ2-3|-|-|TRBV11-2
CASSLGDALATFTDTQYF
TGTGCCAGCAGCTTAGGGGATGCGCTAGCGACTTTCACAGATACGCAGTATTTT
>TRBJ1-1|-|-|TRBV18
CASSPVQGFTEAFF
TGTGCCAGCTCACCGGTACAGGGATTCACTGAAGCTTTCTTT
>TRBJ1-2|-|-|TRBV5-1
CASSLASLDRNYGYTF
TGCGCCAGCAGCTTGGCAAGCTTAGACAGAAACTATGGCTACACCTTC
>TRBJ2-1|-|-|TRBV9
CASSVGGSVEREQFF
TGTGCCAGCAGCGTAGGCGGTTCAGTGGAACGCGAGCAGTTCTTC
>TRBJ2-2|TRBD2|-|TRBV18
CASSPGAGTPAELFF
TGTGCCAGCTCACCCGGAGCGGGAACACCGGCGGAGCTGTTTTTT
>TRBJ1-3|TRBD1|-|TRBV18
CASSLGQGIAGNTIYF
TGTGCCAGCTCACTGGGACAGGGCATCGCCGGAAACACCATATATTTT
>TRBJ1-4|-|-|TRBV28
CARPSHCNEKLFF
TGTGCCAGGCCGAGCCACTGTAATGAAAAACTGTTTTTT
>TRBJ1-6|-|-|TRBV6-5
CASSYVSSYNSPLHF
TGTGCCAGCAGTTACGTGAGCTCCTATAATTCACCCCTCCACTTT
>TRBJ2-3|-|-|TRBV30
CAWTGVTDTQYF
TGTGCCTGGACGGGGGTCACAGATACGCAGTATTTT
>TRBJ1-2|TRBD1|-|TRBV7-3
CASSLDGTGVYGYTF
TGTGCCAGCAGCTTAGACGGGACAGGGGTCTATGGCTACACCTTC
>TRBJ2-3|TRBD1|-|TRBV5-4
CASSSGGRADTQYF
TGTGCCAGCAGCTCAGGGGGCAGGGCAGATACGCAGTATTTT
>TRBJ2-7|-|-|TRBV2
CASSEPGLPLGEQYF
TGTGCCAGCAGTGAGCCGGGACTCCCCCTCGGCGAGCAGTACTTC
>TRBJ1-4|TRBD1|-|TRBV6-5
CASSWTGKNEKLFF
TGTGCCAGCAGCTGGACAGGGAAGAATGAAAAACTGTTTTTT
>TRBJ1-2|TRBD1|-|TRBV19
CASSPTGTGYGYTF
TGTGCCAGTAGTCCCACCGGGACAGGGTATGGCTACACCTTC
>TRBJ1-4|TRBD1|-|TRBV30
CAWSGGGGEKLFF
TGTGCCTGGAGTGGAGGGGGCGGGGAAAAACTGTTTTTT
>TRBJ2-5|TRBD1|-|TRBV24-1
CATSGSTGQGKPETQYF
TGTGCCACCAGTGGGAGTACGGGACAGGGCAAACCAGAGACCCAGTACTTC
>TRBJ2-5|TRBD2|-|TRBV6-1
CASSDQRGQETQYF
TGTGCCAGCAGTGATCAGCGGGGCCAAGAGACCCAGTACTTC
>TRBJ2-7|-|once|TRBV2
CASSDWELGEQYF
TGTGCCAGCAGTGATTGGGAGTTGGGGGAGCAGTACTTC
>TRBJ1-2|TRBD1|-|TRBV6-5
CATTQGTPYGYTF
TGTGCCACGACACAGGGGACCCCCTATGGCTACACCTTC
>TRBJ1-2|TRBD1|-|TRBV27
CASSFTGGGNGYTF
TGTGCCAGCAGTTTCACAGGGGGAGGGAATGGCTACACCTTC
>TRBJ2-1|TRBD2|-|TRBV28
CASYRAGVMDEQFF
TGTGCCAGCTACCGGGCGGGGGTTATGGATGAGCAGTTCTTC
>TRBJ2-3|TRBD1|-|TRBV20-1
CSASLRDRASTDTQYF
TGCAGTGCTAGTCTTAGGGACAGGGCCTCCACAGATACGCAGTATTTT
>TRBJ2-4|-|-|TRBV6-5
CASSYSISVSKNIQYF
TGTGCCAGCAGTTACTCGATTTCAGTATCCAAAAACATTCAGTACTTC
>TRBJ2-7|TRBD2|once|TRBV10-3
CAISESLSGGHYEQYF
TGTGCCATCAGTGAGTCCTTGTCGGGGGGGCACTACGAGCAGTACTTC
>TRBJ1-2|TRBD1|-|TRBV2
CASIPRQGSYGYTF
TGTGCCAGCATCCCGCGACAGGGAAGCTATGGCTACACCTTC
>TRBJ2-1|TRBD1|-|TRBV4-1
CASSHGQGPYNEQFF
TGCGCCAGCAGCCACGGACAGGGTCCCTACAATGAGCAGTTCTTC
>TRBJ2-7|TRBD2|-|TRBV7-6
CASSILAGERYEQYF
TGTGCCAGCAGCATTCTAGCGGGAGAACGATACGAGCAGTACTTC
>TRBJ2-1|-|-|TRBV7-9
CASSLSWGPNEQFF
TGTGCCAGCAGCTTATCTTGGGGCCCCAATGAGCAGTTCTTC
>TRBJ1-6|TRBD1|-|TRBV7-9
CASSPQGAQNSPLHF
TGTGCCAGCAGCCCCCAGGGGGCGCAAAATTCACCCCTCCACTTT
>TRBJ1-2|TRBD1|few|TRBV4-1
CASSQAQGVDYGYTF
TGCGCCAGCAGCCAAGCGCAGGGGGTCGACTATGGCTACACCTTC
>TRBJ2-5|TRBD2|once|TRBV3-1/TRBV3-2
CASRLVAGGSVETQYF
TGTGCCAGCAGGCTAGTAGCGGGGGGGTCTGTGGAGACCCAGTACTTC
>TRBJ2-1|TRBD2|few|TRBV3-1/TRBV3-2
CASSRTAGVSNEQFF
TGTGCCAGCAGCCGAACAGCGGGAGTTTCCAATGAGCAGTTCTTC
>TRBJ1-6|TRBD1|-|TRBV5-8
CASSLVQGGTGGSPLHF
TGTGCCAGCAGCTTGGTCCAGGGAGGGACAGGAGGTTCACCCCTCCACTTT
>TRBJ2-7|-|-|TRBV7-8
CASSLQSGRGFEQYF
TGTGCCAGCAGCTTACAGTCAGGAAGGGGTTTCGAGCAGTACTTC
>TRBJ1-1|TRBD1|-|TRBV5-4
CASSIIGQGLWTEAFF
TGTGCCAGCAGCATTATAGGACAGGGGTTGTGGACTGAAGCTTTCTTT
>TRBJ2-7|-|-|TRBV19
CASSIDVFAEQYF
TGTGCCAGTAGTATAGATGTCTTCGCGGAGCAGTACTTC
>TRBJ1-2|-|-|TRBV6-5
CASSYSGTHYGYTF
TGTGCCAGCAGTTACTCGGGCACCCACTATGGCTACACCTTC
>TRBJ2-3|-|-|TRBV29-1
CSVEDGRGTDTQYF
TGCAGCGTTGAAGACGGCAGGGGAACAGATACGCAGTATTTT
>TRBJ1-4|-|-|TRBV28
CASSYGGAGGEKLFF
TGTGCCAGCAGTTACGGAGGGGCAGGCGGAGAAAAACTGTTTTTT
>TRBJ2-7|TRBD2|-|TRBV19
CASSMLAGDEQYF
TGTGCCAGTAGTATGCTAGCGGGAGACGAGCAGTACTTC
>TRBJ2-5|TRBD1|-|TRBV5-1
CASRRGQGATETQYF
TGCGCCAGCAGGAGGGGACAGGGGGCCACCGAGACCCAGTACTTC
>TRBJ1-2|-|-|TRBV3-1/TRBV3-2
CASSPQRLANYGYTF
TGTGCCAGCAGCCCCCAGAGACTAGCTAACTATGGCTACACCTTC
>TRBJ2-6|-|-|TRBV5-6
CASRGTVSSGANVLTF
TGTGCCAGCCGGGGGACAGTTAGCTCTGGGGCCAACGTCCTGACTTTC
>TRBJ1-6|TRBD1|-|TRBV18
CASSSSGQVNSPLHF
TGTGCCAGCTCTTCCTCGGGACAGGTGAATTCACCCCTCCACTTT
>TRBJ1-3|TRBD1|-|TRBV6-5
CASSPGQGGNTIYF
TGTGCCAGCAGTCCGGGACAGGGAGGAAACACCATATATTTT
>TRBJ1-2|TRBD1|-|TRBV3-1/TRBV3-2
CASSLRDRGASAGYTF
TGTGCCAGCAGCCTACGGGACAGGGGTGCGTCAGCTGGCTACACCTTC